This T cell receptor beta chain was observed in a study of preoperative IRX-2 immunotherapy in early breast cancer. This CDR3 is 18 amino acids long. Germline loops: CDR1 SQVTM, CDR2 ANQGSEA. The V gene end was trimmed by 7 bases and the J gene end by 0 bases; junction bases not matched to a gene: 14. Only in-frame clones appear in the TCRdb table, and some are missing; sequencing was by immunoSEQ multiplex PCR. The table includes tens of thousands of clones, roughly 91% detected once. There are a few counts of this clone. As to treatment: preoperative locoregional IRX-2 cytokine immunotherapy. Patients received preoperative, locoregional IRX-2 cytokine immunotherapy in a phase Ib study.

This sequence originates from a human donor with breast cancer. The chain couples TRBV29-1 to TRBJ1-3; 11 bases map to TRBD1. The source was tumor tissue, collected after IRX-2 immunotherapy. DNA for the CDR3: TGCAGCGCGGAGGGACCGGGACAGGGGGTCTTCTCTGGAAACACCATATATTTT. Translated, it gives CSAEGPGQGVFSGNTIYF.